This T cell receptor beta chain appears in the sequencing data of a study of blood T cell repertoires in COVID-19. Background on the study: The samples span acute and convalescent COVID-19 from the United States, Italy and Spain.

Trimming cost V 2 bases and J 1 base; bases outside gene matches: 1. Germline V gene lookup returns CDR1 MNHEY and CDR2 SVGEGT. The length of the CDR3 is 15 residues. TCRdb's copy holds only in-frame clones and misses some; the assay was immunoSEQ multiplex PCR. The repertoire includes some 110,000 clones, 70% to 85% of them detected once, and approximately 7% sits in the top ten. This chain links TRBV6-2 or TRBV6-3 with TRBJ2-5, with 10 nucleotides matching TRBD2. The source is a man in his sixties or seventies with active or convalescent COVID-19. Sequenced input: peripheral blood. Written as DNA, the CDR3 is TGTGCCAGCAGTTACCAGCGGGGGGGCCAAGAGACCCAGTACTTC. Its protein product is CASSYQRGGQETQYF.